One and the same sample provided the 27 T cell receptor beta chains below, sequenced in a study of T cell changes during pregnancy in multiple sclerosis. Produced via immunoSEQ multiplex PCR; TCRdb's table is partial and in-frame only. The repertoire holds 38,000 or so clones, with 93% as singletons. Sequenced here: CD4+ T cells from peripheral blood mononuclear cells, sampled in the first trimester of pregnancy. These receptors were collected from a female donor with multiple sclerosis, enrolled in a pregnancy study.

The V call is TRBV14, the J call TRBJ2-5; D is perhaps TRBD1 (6 bases). Per the germline V gene, CDR1 is SGHDN and CDR2 is FVKESK. Deletions cut 0 bases from V and 7 bases from J, with 15 bases between. This CDR3 spans 15 amino acids. The CDR3 spells CASSQEWGPKGTQYF. The CDR3 region has the DNA TGTGCCAGCAGCCAAGAATGGGGGCCCAAAGGGACCCAGTACTTC.

The chain uses TRBV4-3 and TRBJ1-2; 12 positions agree with TRBD1. There are 16 residues in the CDR3. J gave up 3 bases and V 1 base, and 3 bases lay outside the gene matches. Germline CDR1 is LGHNA and CDR2 is YSLEER. CDR3 protein: CASSQVGTGGDYGYTF. Here the CDR3 DNA reads TGCGCCAGCAGCCAAGTGGGGACAGGGGGCGACTATGGCTACACCTTC.

The chain combines TRBV19 with TRBJ1-5, with a weak D call TRBD1 (6 bases). This CDR3 is 15 amino acids long. Trimming stripped 7 bases from V and 5 bases from J, with 18 bases between. CDR1 and CDR2 from the germline V gene are LNHDA and SQIVND (reference sequence). The CDR3 sequence is CASTLIDRNDQPQHF. The CDR3 nucleotides are TGTGCCAGTACCCTGATTGACAGGAATGATCAGCCCCAGCATTTT.

The chain employs TRBV7-8 and TRBJ2-7; possible D gene TRBD2, 5 bases. This CDR3 contains 13 residues. Deletions cut 1 base from V and 5 bases from J, with 9 bases between. Looked up from germline, CDR1 is SGHVS and CDR2 is FQNEAQ. The CDR3 protein is CASSLVTGNEQYF. The CDR3 DNA reads TGTGCCAGCAGCTTAGTAACCGGGAACGAGCAGTACTTC.

The chain is built from TRBV7-2 and TRBJ1-2; D possibly corresponds to TRBD1 (5 bases). V was clipped by 0 bases and J by 1 base, with 18 bases between them. This CDR3 contains 18 residues. Germline V CDR1 and CDR2: SGHTA, FQGNSA. CDR3 region: CASSLAMVGALGNYGYTF. Written as DNA, the CDR3 is TGTGCCAGCAGCTTAGCTATGGTAGGGGCCTTGGGTAACTATGGCTACACCTTC.

The V and J genes are TRBV7-6 and TRBJ2-7, with 8 bases lining up with TRBD2. Germline V gene lookup returns CDR1 SGHVS and CDR2 FNYEAQ. V lost 5 bases and J lost 7; bases outside the gene matches: 4. The CDR3 is made up of 12 amino acids. The CDR3 sequence is CASSTTGGEQYF. The CDR3 DNA reads TGTGCCAGCAGCACGACGGGGGGGGAGCAGTACTTC.

This rearrangement joins TRBV19 to TRBJ1-2; D remains ambiguous. Looked up from germline, CDR1 is LNHDA and CDR2 is SQIVND (reference sequence). This CDR3 has 17 amino acids. Trimming took off 5 bases at V and 1 base at J, with 20 bases between the two ends. The CDR3 here is CASSHPLMEGGNYGYTF. CDR3 DNA sequence: TGTGCCAGTAGTCATCCCCTAATGGAGGGAGGTAACTATGGCTACACCTTC.

The chain joins TRBV29-1 to TRBJ2-5; the match to TRBD2 covers 7 bases. Germline V lookup: CDR1 SQVTM, CDR2 ANQGSEA. The V and J ends lost 7 bases and 5 bases, in that order; junction bases with no gene match: 7. The CDR3 consists of 12 residues. The CDR3 sequence: CSARRGGETQYF. The CDR3 DNA sequence: TGCAGCGCCCGGAGGGGAGGGGAGACCCAGTACTTC.

The rearrangement joins TRBV19 to TRBJ2-3; 16 nucleotides align to TRBD2. CDR3 length equals 18 residues. Unmatched junction bases numbered 14, after V lost 6 bases and J lost 8 bases. In germline, CDR1 is LNHDA, CDR2 SQIVND (reference sequence). The DNA for the CDR3 is TGTGCCAGTAGCCTGGGACTAGCGGGGGGGAAGATCGCAGGTACGCAGTATTTT. This codes for CASSLGLAGGKIAGTQYF. Drawing the rest from reference TRBV19 and TRBJ2-3, the complete variable domain is DGGITQSPKYLFRKEGQNVTLSCEQNLNHDAMYWYRQDPGQGLRLIYYSQIVNDFQKGDIAEGYSVSREKKESFPLTVTSAQKNPTAFYLCASSLGLAGGKIAGTQYFGPGTRLTVL.

The chain recombines TRBV6-1 with TRBJ1-5, with 9 bases aligning to TRBD1. There are 15 residues in the CDR3. Trimming took 8 bases from V and 5 from J; bases not matched to a gene: 10. Germline-derived CDR1 and CDR2 are MNHNS and SASEGT. CDR3 in DNA: TGTGCCAGCTCCACGAGGGACAGGGAGTATCAGCCCCAGCATTTT. Translating gives CASSTRDREYQPQHF.

For the CDR3, the DNA is TGTGCCAGTAGTATCCGGGGGGCCGGGCAGCCCCAGCATTTT. This gives the protein CASSIRGAGQPQHF. The gene calls are TRBV19 and TRBJ1-5; perhaps TRBD1 as D (6 bases). The CDR3 is 14 residues long. The germline V gene encodes CDR1 LNHDA and CDR2 SQIVND (reference sequence). The V end was cut by 3 bases, the J end by 7 bases, with 13 bases between.

This clone was counted a single time. The gene calls are TRBV15 and TRBJ2-1; TRBD2 aligns across 16 bases. The CDR3 has 16 amino acids. The germline CDR1 and CDR2 sequences are LNHNV and YYDKDF (reference sequence). V shed 8 bases, J shed 9 bases, and the junction held 10 bases outside the gene matches. The CDR3 region is CATVPGTSGRGSEQFF. The CDR3 bases are TGTGCCACCGTACCCGGGACTAGCGGGAGGGGGAGTGAGCAGTTCTTC.

The rearrangement links TRBV5-5 to TRBJ2-7; 8 bases map to TRBD1. The CDR3 totals 14 residues. V lost 3 bases and J lost 2; bases outside the gene matches: 4. Looked up from germline, CDR1 is SGHKS and CDR2 is YYEKEE (reference sequence). The CDR3 DNA reads TGTGCCAGCAGCTCTACAGGGGGAACCTACGAGCAGTACTTC. Protein sequence: CASSSTGGTYEQYF.

This chain connects TRBV28 to TRBJ1-5; D might be TRBD1 (6 bases). The CDR3 loop spans 15 amino acids. In germline, CDR1 is MDHEN, CDR2 SYDVKM. Trimming pared 2 bases from V and 3 bases from J, leaving 11 bases between. The CDR3 DNA reads TGTGCCAGCAGTTTAAGAGGACAGCTCAATCAGCCCCAGCATTTT. Its protein is CASSLRGQLNQPQHF.

The chain is built from TRBV29-1 and TRBJ2-7; 9 positions agree with TRBD1. Trimming at V came to 4 bases and at J to 6 bases, leaving 7 bases not matched to a gene. This CDR3 has 13 amino acids. CDR1 and CDR2 (germline): SQVTM, ANQGSEA. CDR3 amino acids: CSVGEDRGGEQYF. In nucleotides, the CDR3 is TGCAGCGTTGGAGAGGACAGGGGAGGCGAGCAGTACTTC.

This chain uses TRBV28 with TRBJ1-1, with 10 positions matching TRBD1. Germline V lookup: CDR1 MDHEN, CDR2 SYDVKM. Unmatched junction bases numbered 12, after V lost 7 bases and J lost 4 bases. This CDR3 has 16 amino acids. CDR3 residues: CASIARSGTGATEAFF. For the CDR3, the DNA is TGTGCCAGCATCGCCCGATCCGGGACAGGGGCCACTGAAGCTTTCTTT.

The chain is built from TRBV28 and TRBJ1-1, with 7 bases aligning to TRBD1. V gave up 5 bases and J gave up 0 bases; unmatched junction bases: 12. CDR1 MDHEN and CDR2 SYDVKM come from the germline V gene. CDR3 length: 17 residues. CDR3 nucleotide sequence: TGTGCCAGCAGTGGTCCCCTACAGGGGTTGGTGAACACTGAAGCTTTCTTT. This codes for CASSGPLQGLVNTEAFF.

The chain joins TRBV10-1 to TRBJ1-2, with 7 positions matching TRBD1. V shed 3 bases and J 7 bases; nucleotides not matched to a gene: 11. Germline V CDR1 and CDR2: WNHNN, SYGVQD (reference sequence). CDR3 length: 15 residues. The chain's CDR3 is CASSDPDRMGGGYTF. CDR3 sequence (DNA): TGCGCCAGCAGTGACCCGGACAGGATGGGAGGTGGCTACACCTTC.

The rearrangement links TRBV19 to TRBJ2-2; tentative D call: TRBD1 (6 bases). Trimming removed 1 base from V and 4 bases from J, with 7 bases in between. CDR1 is LNHDA and CDR2 is SQIVND in the germline V gene (reference sequence). This CDR3 region has 14 residues. The chain's CDR3 is CASSIVQGTGELFF. The CDR3, as DNA: TGTGCCAGTAGTATAGTACAGGGCACCGGGGAGCTGTTTTTT. The full variable domain, rest sourced from reference TRBV19 and TRBJ2-2, is DGGITQSPKYLFRKEGQNVTLSCEQNLNHDAMYWYRQDPGQGLRLIYYSQIVNDFQKGDIAEGYSVSREKKESFPLTVTSAQKNPTAFYLCASSIVQGTGELFFGEGSRLTVL.

The J gene is TRBJ1-4, the V gene TRBV29-1; TRBD1 aligns across 9 bases. The CDR3 length is 13 residues. Per germline, CDR1 SQVTM and CDR2 ANQGSEA. Unmatched junction bases numbered 5, after V lost 7 bases and J lost 5 bases. The CDR3 DNA reads as TGCAGCGCCTCCGGGACAGGGAATGAAAAACTGTTTTTT. This sequence encodes CSASGTGNEKLFF.

This sequence joins TRBV4-2 and TRBJ2-3, with 9 bases fitting TRBD2. The CDR3 runs 18 residues. The germline gives CDR1 LGHNA, CDR2 YNFKEQ. Trimming at V came to 0 bases and at J to 5 bases, leaving 12 bases not matched to a gene. Here the CDR3 reads CASSQDHIAGEGVDTQYF. The DNA for the CDR3 is TGTGCCAGCAGCCAAGATCATATAGCGGGAGAGGGAGTAGATACGCAGTATTTT.

This chain uses TRBV5-1 with TRBJ1-2; the D gene is possibly TRBD1 (6 bases). This CDR3 region has 18 residues. V gave up 4 bases and J gave up 0 bases, with 22 bases separating them. In germline, CDR1 is SGHRS, CDR2 YFSETQ. CDR3 region: CASSEYRDTRTPNYGYTF. Here the CDR3 DNA reads TGCGCCAGCAGCGAATATCGGGACACCAGAACTCCTAACTATGGCTACACCTTC.

The chain links TRBV4-1 to TRBJ2-5, with a possible D match to TRBD1 (5 bases). The V end was cut by 5 bases, the J end by 5 bases, with 12 bases between. CDR1 MGHRA and CDR2 YSYEKL come from the germline V gene. The CDR3 has 13 residues. The CDR3 protein is CASSLGPRETQYF. Written as DNA, the CDR3 is TGCGCCAGCAGCTTGGGGCCCCGGGAGACCCAGTACTTC.

This chain uses TRBV5-4 with TRBJ2-2; 9 bases map to TRBD2. Germline-derived CDR1 and CDR2 are SGHNT and YYREEE (reference sequence). Unmatched junction bases numbered 2, after V lost 2 bases and J lost 0 bases. CDR3 length equals 16 residues. The CDR3 reads CASSLAGGSNTGELFF. As DNA, the CDR3 is TGTGCCAGCAGCTTAGCGGGAGGATCGAACACCGGGGAGCTGTTTTTT.

The rearrangement uses TRBV27 and TRBJ2-7, with TRBD2 matching 9 bases. This CDR3 contains 15 residues. V was pared by 5 bases and J by 5 bases, with 10 bases of the junction left unmatched. Per germline, CDR1 MNHEY and CDR2 SMNVEV (reference sequence). The CDR3 DNA reads as TGTGCCAGCAGTCCCTTAGCGGGAGCAGGGGACGAGCAGTACTTC. Amino acid sequence: CASSPLAGAGDEQYF.

The chain uses TRBV5-6 and TRBJ1-1, with 7 bases matching TRBD1. The CDR3 contains 14 residues. V lost 2 bases, J lost 2 bases, and 3 bases stayed unmatched. Germline V gene lookup returns CDR1 SGHDT and CDR2 YYEEEE. As DNA, the CDR3 is TGTGCCAGCAGCTTCGGGACAGCTAACACTGAAGCTTTCTTT. This codes for CASSFGTANTEAFF.

The chain links TRBV30 to TRBJ1-4; TRBD1 agrees at 11 bases. The CDR3 loop spans 14 amino acids. The germline CDR1 and CDR2 sequences are GTSNPN and SVGIG (reference sequence). J lost 7 bases, V lost 3 bases, and 4 bases had no gene match. In DNA form, the CDR3 reads TGTGCCTGGAGAAGGGACAGGGGGAGTGAAAAACTGTTTTTT. Protein product: CAWRRDRGSEKLFF. Full variable domain (outside the CDR3, taken from reference TRBV30 and TRBJ1-4): SQTIHQWPATLVQPVGSPLSLECTVEGTSNPNLYWYRQAAGRGLQLLFYSVGIGQISSEVPQNLSASRPQDRQFILSSKKLLLSDSGFYLCAWRRDRGSEKLFFGSGTQLSVL.